The 24 T cell receptor beta chains below were found in one sample sequenced in a study of blood T cell repertoires in COVID-19. Sequencing was performed with immunoSEQ multiplex PCR; in TCRdb, only in-frame clones are kept and a portion is missing. This sample has 250,000 or so clones, with 75% to 90% found just once. Sequenced input: peripheral blood. The receptor set was obtained from a woman aged 40 to 49 who had recovered from COVID-19.

V is TRBV11-2 and J is TRBJ1-2; possibly TRBD1 for D (6 bases). V was clipped by 4 bases and J by 6 bases, with 21 bases between them. This CDR3 region has 16 residues. In germline, CDR1 is SGHAT, CDR2 FQNNGV. The DNA for the CDR3 is TGTGCCAGCAGCTCTGTACCAGTTTCAGGGGTACATGGCTACACCTTC. Protein: CASSSVPVSGVHGYTF.

The chain combines TRBV14 with TRBJ2-1; 11 bases fit TRBD1. Germline CDR1 is SGHDN and CDR2 is FVKESK. Trimming took 4 bases from V and 2 from J; bases not matched to a gene: 1. The CDR3 sequence is 15 residues long. In DNA, the CDR3 is TGTGCCAGCAGCCCGGACAGGGGGCCCTACAATGAGCAGTTCTTC. The encoded protein is CASSPDRGPYNEQFF.

The rearrangement links TRBV16 to TRBJ2-5; TRBD1 matches 7 bases. V was clipped by 6 bases and J by 5 bases; unmatched bases: 6. This CDR3 comprises 13 residues. Germline values: CDR1 KGHSY, CDR2 FQNENV. The CDR3 reads CASSTQGQETQYF. For the CDR3, the DNA is TGTGCCAGCAGTACACAGGGGCAGGAGACCCAGTACTTC. Drawing the rest from reference TRBV16 and TRBJ2-5, the complete variable domain is GEEVAQTPKHLVRGEGQKAKLYCAPIKGHSYVFWYQQVLKNEFKFLISFQNENVFDETGMPKERFSAKCLPNSPCSLEIQATKLEDSAVYFCASSTQGQETQYFGPGTRLLVL.

This chain connects TRBV19 to TRBJ1-5; D is perhaps TRBD1 (5 bases). Germline V gene data show CDR1 as LNHDA and CDR2 as SQIVND (reference sequence). The CDR3 extends over 15 amino acids. V shed 1 base and J shed 2 bases, with 9 bases lying between them. In DNA, the CDR3 is TGTGCCAGTAGTATAGCCGACAGCCGCAATCAGCCCCAGCATTTT. Its translation is CASSIADSRNQPQHF.

Here the CDR3 DNA reads TGCGCCAGCAGCCAAGTTTTCCGGTTCGGAGGCGGGAACACTGAAGCTTTCTTT. Residues: CASSQVFRFGGGNTEAFF. The rearrangement uses TRBV4-1 and TRBJ1-1; unclear D gene. Trimming pared 1 base from V and 1 base from J, leaving 19 bases between. The CDR3 has 18 residues. Germline CDR1 is MGHRA and CDR2 is YSYEKL.

The chain joins TRBV7-3 to TRBJ2-5; D uncertain. The germline gives CDR1 SGHTA, CDR2 FQGTGA. The CDR3 runs 15 residues. Trimming stripped 2 bases from V and 3 bases from J, with 13 bases between. The CDR3 loop is CASSLLVRLEETQYF. CDR3 DNA: TGTGCCAGCAGCTTATTGGTCCGGCTAGAAGAGACCCAGTACTTC. Full variable domain (outside the CDR3, taken from reference TRBV7-3 and TRBJ2-5): GAGVSQTPSNKVTEKGKYVELRCDPISGHTALYWYRQSLGQGPEFLIYFQGTGAADDSGLPNDRFFAVRPEGSVSTLKIQRTERGDSAVYLCASSLLVRLEETQYFGPGTRLLVL.

The chain combines TRBV5-1 with TRBJ2-1; TRBD2 agrees at 9 bases. The CDR3 spans 14 residues. Trimming cost V 0 bases and J 5 bases; bases outside gene matches: 0. Per germline, CDR1 SGHRS and CDR2 YFSETQ. The CDR3 bases are TGCGCCAGCAGCTTGGGGACTAGCGACAATGAGCAGTTCTTC. It yields the protein CASSLGTSDNEQFF.

This clone was found a few times. This chain uses TRBV18 with TRBJ2-7; 11 bases agree with TRBD1. Germline V CDR1 and CDR2: KGHSH, LQKENI. This CDR3 contains 14 residues. V trimming: 3 bases; J trimming: 6 bases; junction bases outside the gene matches: 4. This CDR3 reads CASSPGTGGSEQYV. The DNA of the CDR3 is TGTGCCAGCTCACCCGGGACAGGGGGTTCCGAGCAGTACGTC.

CDR3 DNA sequence: TGTGCCAGCAGTGCATCAACCACAGGTTTAGGAACCTATGGCTACACCTTC. Protein: CASSASTTGLGTYGYTF. This chain uses TRBV6-1 with TRBJ1-2; TRBD1 might be the D (5 bases). Germline CDR1 MNHNS, CDR2 SASEGT. The ends were cut back, 4 bases at V and 4 bases at J, with 22 bases in the middle. The CDR3 is 17 residues long.

The chain is built from TRBV29-1 and TRBJ2-7; no clear D. CDR1 and CDR2 from the germline V gene are SQVTM and ANQGSEA. This CDR3 contains 12 residues. V lost 3 bases and J lost 2, with 8 bases in between. The CDR3 nucleotides read TGCAGCGTTGACAAGTCGGCCTACGAGCAGTACTTC. As protein: CSVDKSAYEQYF.

V is TRBV10-2 and J is TRBJ2-5; D is unclear. V dropped 6 bases and J dropped 5 bases, with 10 bases sitting between them. The germline gives CDR1 WSHSY, CDR2 SAAADI. The CDR3 runs to 12 residues. The DNA for the CDR3 is TGCGCCAGCAGCGAGCTTGTCGAGACCCAGTACTTC. This translates into CASSELVETQYF.

The chain couples TRBV4-3 to TRBJ2-3; 7 bases agree with TRBD2. Germline CDR1 is LGHNA and CDR2 is YSLEER. The J segment lost 2 bases and the V segment lost 0 bases, leaving 8 bases of the junction unmatched. The CDR3 sequence is 17 residues long. The CDR3 sequence: CASSQDSAAGLTDTQYF. CDR3 in DNA: TGCGCCAGCAGCCAAGATTCGGCAGCGGGACTCACAGATACGCAGTATTTT.

The rearrangement uses TRBV10-2 and TRBJ1-6; D might be TRBD1 (6 bases). CDR3 length: 18 amino acids. Per germline, CDR1 WSHSY and CDR2 SAAADI. Between the trimmed V and J ends, which lost 3 bases and 1 base, there was a span of 16 bases. CDR3 coding DNA: TGCGCCAGCAGTGAATTAGTACAGGGAAAATCCTATAATTCACCCCTCCACTTT. This translates into CASSELVQGKSYNSPLHF.

The genes are TRBV11-2 and TRBJ2-3; D unclear. Trimming removed 0 bases from V and 2 bases from J, with 18 bases in between. The CDR3 is 18 residues long. Germline V gene lookup returns CDR1 SGHAT and CDR2 FQNNGV. The CDR3 sequence is CASSLDRASGGYTDTQYF. CDR3 coding DNA: TGTGCCAGCAGCTTAGATCGTGCCTCCGGCGGTTACACAGATACGCAGTATTTT.

Only one count was recorded for this clone. V usage is TRBV14 and J usage is TRBJ2-1; TRBD2 aligns across 11 bases. The CDR3 is 17 residues long. After removal of 4 bases from V and 6 bases from J, the junction contained 11 bases not matched to a gene. Germline CDR1 and CDR2: SGHDN and FVKESK. For the CDR3, the DNA is TGTGCCAGCAGCCCATCCTTACTAGCGGGAGCGGCCAATGAGCAGTTCTTC. Translated, it gives CASSPSLLAGAANEQFF.

This chain links TRBV20-1 with TRBJ1-5; the match to TRBD1 covers 8 bases. This CDR3 spans 13 amino acids. J lost 8 bases, V lost 3 bases, and 6 bases had no gene match. From germline, CDR1 is DFQATT and CDR2 SNEGSKA (reference sequence). The CDR3 DNA is TGCAGTGCTAGTGGACAGGGTAGGGAGCCCCAGCATTTT. It encodes CSASGQGREPQHF.

The chain is built from TRBV5-1 and TRBJ1-2, with a tentative D call TRBD1 (6 bases). The CDR3 runs to 16 residues. V was pared by 0 bases and J by 1 base, with 13 bases between. Looked up from germline, CDR1 is SGHRS and CDR2 is YFSETQ. The CDR3 DNA sequence: TGCGCCAGCAGCTTGGTTCTACAGGGTGTTAACTATGGCTACACCTTC. This encodes CASSLVLQGVNYGYTF.

V usage is TRBV18 and J usage is TRBJ1-5, with unresolved D. The V end was cut by 3 bases, the J end by 9 bases, with 15 bases between. The CDR3 is 14 residues long. Germline CDR1 reads KGHSH; CDR2 reads LQKENI. DNA for the CDR3: TGTGCCAGCTCACCCCCGACTGAATCGGGGCCCCAGCATTTT. Its translation is CASSPPTESGPQHF.

V gene TRBV11-3 combines with J gene TRBJ2-1, with TRBD2 identical over 7 bases. CDR3 length equals 16 residues. The junction had 12 bases not matched to a gene; V was cut back by 4 bases and J by 6 bases. The V gene's germline CDR1 is SGHNT and CDR2 YENEEA. This chain's CDR3 is CASSYNVQRGSNEQFF. CDR3 DNA: TGTGCCAGCAGCTACAACGTCCAGCGGGGCTCCAATGAGCAGTTCTTC.

J is TRBJ2-7 and V is TRBV10-1; TRBD1 might be the D (7 bases). Germline CDR1 WNHNN, CDR2 SYGVQD (reference sequence). CDR3 size: 16 residues. V dropped 2 bases and J dropped 1 base, with 15 bases sitting between them. The CDR3 is CASSETRSGGSYEQYF. The DNA for the CDR3 is TGCGCCAGCAGTGAGACCCGGTCAGGGGGGTCCTACGAGCAGTACTTC.

V and J are TRBV18 and TRBJ1-4, with 7 nucleotides matching TRBD1. The CDR3 has 14 amino acids. Germline V gene lookup returns CDR1 KGHSH and CDR2 LQKENI. Trimming removed 5 bases from V and 6 bases from J; junction bases left unmatched: 6. DNA of the CDR3: TGTGCCAGCTCATCGACAGGGACCGATGAAAAACTGTTTTTT. It codes for CASSSTGTDEKLFF. Full variable domain (remainder filled in from reference TRBV18 and TRBJ1-4): NAGVMQNPRHLVRRRGQEARLRCSPMKGHSHVYWYRQLPEEGLKFMVYLQKENIIDESGMPKERFSAEFPKEGPSILRIQQVVRGDSAAYFCASSSTGTDEKLFFGSGTQLSVL.

This clone was seen a single time. The gene calls are TRBV6-5 and TRBJ1-4, with D possibly matching TRBD1 (6 bases). The V end was cut by 7 bases, the J end by 8 bases, with 17 bases between. The CDR3 has 14 residues. Germline loops: CDR1 MNHEY, CDR2 SVGAGI. The CDR3 coding sequence is TGTGCCAGCAACTTACAGGGACTAACGGAAAAACTGTTTTTT. It yields the protein CASNLQGLTEKLFF.

This chain connects TRBV5-1 to TRBJ2-1; 8 bases align to TRBD2. Germline CDR1 is SGHRS and CDR2 is YFSETQ. The ends lost 4 bases at V and 5 bases at J; junction bases unmatched: 5. The CDR3 sequence is 14 residues long. The CDR3 reads CASSVTSANNEQFF. For the CDR3, the DNA is TGCGCCAGCAGCGTGACTAGCGCAAACAATGAGCAGTTCTTC.

This clone is a singleton in its sample. The V and J genes are TRBV7-9 and TRBJ2-1, with TRBD2 identical over 10 bases. Germline V gives CDR1 SEHNR, CDR2 FQNEAQ (reference sequence). Germline trimming cut 5 bases from V and 2 bases from J; bases unmatched to any gene: 3. The CDR3 loop spans 15 amino acids. The CDR3 DNA sequence: TGTGCCAGCAGCCCGCTAGCGGGGGCCTACAATGAGCAGTTCTTC. Amino acid sequence: CASSPLAGAYNEQFF.